The entry that follows covers one T cell receptor beta chain sequence. This sample was taken from a study of T-cell reconstitution after alpha-beta-depleted transplantation in children. Unique molecular identifiers were used in preparing the TCRbeta library. Using its own MiXCR run on the PCR reads, TCRdb lists one record per CDR3 protein. The sample holds a few hundred thousand distinct CDR3 sequences; 18% are singletons and the top ten take 2.5% to 3.5%. This TCR was sampled from a human donor who donated a stem cell graft to a child with acute lymphoblastic leukemia. Specimen: PBMCs from the stem cell graft donor, collected from the stem cell graft.

The CDR3 DNA reads TGTGCCAGCAGTTACGGACTAGCGGACAATGAGCAGTTCTTC. It specifies CASSYGLADNEQFF. The rearrangement links TRBV6-5 to TRBJ2-1; 10 bases are shared with TRBD2. The CDR3 runs 14 residues. Germline lookup yields CDR1 MNHEY and CDR2 SVGAGI. V shed 2 bases and J 5 bases; nucleotides not matched to a gene: 0.